A single sample is the source of the 28 T cell receptor beta chains below, sequenced in a study of memory CD4+ T cells and cytomegalovirus serostatus. Single viable CD3+CD4+CD8-CD45RO+ cells were sorted as the memory CD4+ T cells. The protocol was immunoSEQ multiplex PCR, while the TCRdb copy is restricted to in-frame clones and leaves out a portion. The sample shows 40,000 to 45,000 clones, over 65% of them seen only once. The sequenced sample consisted of memory CD4+ T cells from blood. Receptors originate from an adult in good health and CMV-seronegative.

V gene TRBV5-5 combines with J gene TRBJ2-7; maybe TRBD2 (6 bases). Germline loops: CDR1 SGHKS, CDR2 YYEKEE (reference sequence). This CDR3 comprises 14 residues. V dropped 6 bases and J dropped 0 bases, with 13 bases sitting between them. In nucleotides, the CDR3 is TGTGCCAGCACCTCCTTAGCGGACTCCTACGAGCAGTACTTC. As protein: CASTSLADSYEQYF.

The rearrangement uses TRBV7-9 and TRBJ2-7; 9 bases map to TRBD2. There are 14 residues in the CDR3. The V segment lost 3 bases and the J segment 5 bases; nucleotides outside the gene matches: 5. Per the germline V gene, CDR1 is SEHNR and CDR2 is FQNEAQ (reference sequence). This CDR3 reads CASSLGTSTHEQYF. DNA for the CDR3: TGTGCCAGCAGCTTGGGGACTAGCACCCACGAGCAGTACTTC. The full variable domain, its missing parts supplied by reference TRBV7-9 and TRBJ2-7, is DTGVSQNPRHKITKRGQNVTFRCDPISEHNRLYWYRQTLGQGPEFLTYFQNEAQLEKSRLLSDRFSAERPKGSFSTLEIQRTEQGDSAMYLCASSLGTSTHEQYFGPGTRLTVT.

The genes are TRBV7-9 and TRBJ1-6, with D unclear. Per germline, CDR1 SEHNR and CDR2 FQNEAQ (reference sequence). The CDR3 contains 14 residues. Trimming left V 5 bases short and J 9 bases short, with 14 bases between. The CDR3, as DNA: TGTGCCAGCAGCGCCGGGATCTGGGGTTCACCCCTCCACTTT. Encoded protein: CASSAGIWGSPLHF.

This chain links TRBV14 with TRBJ2-3, with D perhaps matching TRBD2 (7 bases). This CDR3 is built from 15 residues. Trimming took 4 bases from V and 0 from J, leaving 11 bases between them. Germline assignment: CDR1 SGHDN and CDR2 FVKESK. In DNA, the CDR3 is TGTGCCAGCAGCCGCGGGGGCCATAGCACAGATACGCAGTATTTT. It yields the protein CASSRGGHSTDTQYF.

This clone was detected a few times. The chain links TRBV27 to TRBJ1-6; the D gene is possibly TRBD1 (6 bases). The germline gives CDR1 MNHEY, CDR2 SMNVEV (reference sequence). The CDR3 is 15 residues long. V lost 0 bases and J lost 10, with 13 bases in between. The CDR3 is CASSLSTRGHSPLHF. The DNA of the CDR3 is TGTGCCAGCAGTTTATCGACCAGGGGTCACTCACCCCTCCACTTT.

The chain is built from TRBV7-9 and TRBJ2-1; 15 bases match TRBD2. Per the germline V gene, CDR1 is SEHNR and CDR2 is FQNEAQ (reference sequence). V trimming: 6 bases; J trimming: 4 bases; junction bases outside the gene matches: 13. This CDR3 region has 19 residues. The CDR3 coding sequence is TGTGCCAGCAGGAGCGGACTAGCGGGGGGGCCGTCCCGGTACAATGAGCAGTTCTTC. Protein sequence: CASRSGLAGGPSRYNEQFF. The whole variable domain, filled in from reference TRBV7-9 and TRBJ2-1, reads DTGVSQNPRHKITKRGQNVTFRCDPISEHNRLYWYRQTLGQGPEFLTYFQNEAQLEKSRLLSDRFSAERPKGSFSTLEIQRTEQGDSAMYLCASRSGLAGGPSRYNEQFFGPGTRLTVL.

The chain carries TRBV2 and TRBJ1-1, with TRBD1 matching 7 bases. This CDR3 has 13 amino acids. Germline loops: CDR1 SNHLY, CDR2 FYNNEI. The trim removed 8 bases at V and 7 bases at J, leaving 10 bases unmatched. Written as DNA, the CDR3 is TGTGCCAGCCTTTTCGGGACAGAATTTGAAGCTTTCTTT. This gives the protein CASLFGTEFEAFF.

This chain links TRBV6-1 with TRBJ2-5; 11 positions agree with TRBD2. This CDR3 spans 14 amino acids. CDR1 and CDR2 (germline): MNHNS, SASEGT. The ends lost 6 bases at V and 2 bases at J; junction bases unmatched: 2. CDR3 amino acids: CASSRLAGQETQYF. The CDR3, as DNA: TGTGCCAGCAGCCGACTAGCGGGGCAAGAGACCCAGTACTTC.

This chain uses TRBV7-7 with TRBJ2-3, with D unclear. From germline, CDR1 is SSHAT and CDR2 FNYEAQ (reference sequence). Trimming removed 0 bases at V and 4 bases at J, with 11 bases between. The CDR3 is 15 residues long. In DNA, the CDR3 is TGTGCCAGCAGCTTAGCTTCTCTCCTCGCAGATACGCAGTATTTT. Translated, it gives CASSLASLLADTQYF.

V usage is TRBV15 and J usage is TRBJ2-5, with TRBD1 matching over 12 bases. The V gene's germline CDR1 is LNHNV and CDR2 YYDKDF (reference sequence). After removal of 1 base from V and 5 bases from J, the junction contained 8 bases not matched to a gene. The CDR3 has 17 amino acids. DNA for the CDR3: TGTGCCACCAGCAGAGTACTCCGGGACAGGGGGCGGGAGACCCAGTACTTC. Translation: CATSRVLRDRGRETQYF.

As for this clone: The junction and the germline gene differ at one end; a read error may be behind it. The chain links TRBV4-2 to TRBJ2-5; 16 bases match TRBD2. This CDR3 has 17 residues. Germline CDR1 is LGHNA and CDR2 is YNFKEQ. The CDR3 DNA sequence: TGTGCCAGCAGTCAAGGGACTAGCGGGGGGGCTGGTGAGACCCAGTACTTC. Its translation is CASSQGTSGGAGETQYF.

The CDR3 loop is CASSHGQGSGNTIYF. The CDR3 coding sequence is TGTGCCAGCAGCCACGGACAGGGCTCTGGAAACACCATATATTTT. The chain carries TRBV14 and TRBJ1-3; TRBD1 agrees at 8 bases. The germline V gene encodes CDR1 SGHDN and CDR2 FVKESK. The J segment lost 0 bases and the V segment lost 3 bases, leaving 1 base of the junction unmatched. This CDR3 spans 15 amino acids.

This chain connects TRBV19 to TRBJ2-7; D unclear. Germline CDR1 is LNHDA and CDR2 is SQIVND (reference sequence). Deletions cut 2 bases from V and 5 bases from J, with 10 bases between. The CDR3 length is 13 residues. CDR3 residues: CASSISRGNEQYF. As DNA, the CDR3 is TGTGCCAGTAGTATATCTAGAGGAAACGAGCAGTACTTC. Based on the CDR3 plus reference TRBV19 and TRBJ2-7, the full variable domain is DGGITQSPKYLFRKEGQNVTLSCEQNLNHDAMYWYRQDPGQGLRLIYYSQIVNDFQKGDIAEGYSVSREKKESFPLTVTSAQKNPTAFYLCASSISRGNEQYFGPGTRLTVT.

V usage is TRBV11-2 and J usage is TRBJ2-5; D possibly corresponds to TRBD1 (6 bases). The CDR3 contains 13 residues. The germline V gene has CDR1 SGHAT and CDR2 FQNNGV. V lost 3 bases and J 7 bases, leaving 12 bases between the germline ends. CDR3: CASSLGARGTQYF. CDR3 sequence (DNA): TGTGCCAGCAGCTTGGGGGCCAGGGGGACCCAGTACTTC.

V gene TRBV29-1 combines with J gene TRBJ2-7; D remains ambiguous. The CDR3 spans 14 residues. Trimming stripped 1 base from V and 0 bases from J, with 10 bases between. Germline V gene lookup returns CDR1 SQVTM and CDR2 ANQGSEA. The DNA for the CDR3 is TGCAGCGTTGAAGTGGGCAAAAACTCCTACGAGCAGTACTTC. This gives the protein CSVEVGKNSYEQYF.

Of note for this clone: It is unclear where the CDR3 begins or ends on the DNA, so no DNA is shown, and the CDR3 is as TCRdb lists it. The chain joins TRBV2 to TRBJ2-5; the table names TRBD2, a call not compared with the DNA. Germline V gene sequence: CDR1 SNHLY, CDR2 FYNNEI. The CDR3 spans 16 amino acids, including both terminal residues. The CDR3 sequence is CASSDFRGLISETQYF.

The rearrangement links TRBV4-1 to TRBJ2-2, with 9 nucleotides matching TRBD1. V was clipped by 3 bases and J by 4 bases; unmatched bases: 9. Germline V gives CDR1 MGHRA, CDR2 YSYEKL. The CDR3 extends over 17 amino acids. CDR3 DNA sequence: TGCGCCAGCAGCCACACCCGGGACAGGGCTCGCACCGGGGAGCTGTTTTTT. Its translation is CASSHTRDRARTGELFF.

The chain combines TRBV6-5 with TRBJ1-1, with unresolved D. This CDR3 contains 15 residues. Germline-derived CDR1 and CDR2 are MNHEY and SVGAGI. V lost 4 bases, J lost 4 bases, and 16 bases lay in between. The CDR3 loop is CASSLVGIEGTEAFF. In DNA form, the CDR3 reads TGTGCCAGCAGTTTGGTGGGGATTGAAGGCACTGAAGCTTTCTTT.

The genes are TRBV9 and TRBJ2-5; 7 nucleotides match TRBD1. Looked up from germline, CDR1 is SGDLS and CDR2 is YYNGEE. The CDR3 totals 13 residues. V trimming: 0 bases; J trimming: 4 bases; junction bases outside the gene matches: 0. The CDR3 sequence is CASSVDRGETQYF. DNA for the CDR3: TGTGCCAGCAGCGTAGACAGGGGAGAGACCCAGTACTTC.

This sequence joins TRBV7-2 and TRBJ1-5; D remains ambiguous. Trimming removed 5 bases at V and 2 bases at J, with 10 bases between. CDR3 length equals 14 residues. The germline V gene encodes CDR1 SGHTA and CDR2 FQGNSA. The CDR3 protein is CASSGRVGNQPQHF. The DNA of the CDR3 is TGTGCCAGCAGCGGAAGGGTGGGCAATCAGCCCCAGCATTTT.

The CDR3 spells CASSLAGQGETLHF. The CDR3 DNA sequence: TGTGCCAGCAGCTTAGCCGGACAGGGGGAAACCCTCCACTTT. The chain links TRBV7-8 to TRBJ1-6; 10 bases agree with TRBD1. V dropped 0 bases and J dropped 14; count of bases not matched to a gene: 4. This CDR3 comprises 14 residues. Germline V gives CDR1 SGHVS, CDR2 FQNEAQ.

V usage is TRBV18 and J usage is TRBJ1-4; no clear D. The germline gives CDR1 KGHSH, CDR2 LQKENI. CDR3 length equals 13 residues. V was cut by 1 base and J by 6 bases, with 6 bases left in between. DNA of the CDR3: TGTGCCAGCTCACCACAGTCGGATGAAAAACTGTTTTTT. It specifies CASSPQSDEKLFF. Full variable domain (outside the CDR3, taken from reference TRBV18 and TRBJ1-4): NAGVMQNPRHLVRRRGQEARLRCSPMKGHSHVYWYRQLPEEGLKFMVYLQKENIIDESGMPKERFSAEFPKEGPSILRIQQVVRGDSAAYFCASSPQSDEKLFFGSGTQLSVL.

The J gene is TRBJ2-7, the V gene TRBV19, with D possibly TRBD2 on 6 matching bases. Per germline, CDR1 LNHDA and CDR2 SQIVND (reference sequence). CDR3 length: 14 residues. V lost 5 bases and J 2 bases, leaving 13 bases between the germline ends. The CDR3 loop is CASSHGGKAYEQYF. DNA of the CDR3: TGTGCCAGTAGTCATGGGGGGAAGGCCTACGAGCAGTACTTC.

This clone was detected only a few times. The chain uses TRBV14 and TRBJ1-1, with D unclear. The CDR3 extends over 14 amino acids. Trimming took 1 base from V and 4 from J, leaving 10 bases between them. The germline CDR1 and CDR2 sequences are SGHDN and FVKESK. CDR3 nucleotides: TGTGCCAGCAGCCAAGGACGGTCGGGCACTGAAGCTTTCTTT. It is translated as CASSQGRSGTEAFF.

CDR3 sequence: CASSLTSGQGSYEQYF. In DNA form, the CDR3 reads TGTGCCAGCAGTCTGACGTCGGGACAGGGGTCCTACGAGCAGTACTTC. The chain couples TRBV2 to TRBJ2-7; 10 bases fit TRBD1. Trimming took 5 bases from V and 1 from J; bases not matched to a gene: 8. This CDR3 has 16 residues. CDR1 and CDR2 from the germline V gene are SNHLY and FYNNEI.

The V call is TRBV6-1, the J call TRBJ1-6; D remains ambiguous. V dropped 4 bases and J dropped 11 bases, with 9 bases sitting between them. The CDR3 covers 12 residues. Germline V CDR1 and CDR2: MNHNS, SASEGT. DNA of the CDR3: TGTGCCAGCAGTGTCAAAAATCCACCCCTCCACTTT. Its translation: CASSVKNPPLHF.

The rearrangement links TRBV4-2 to TRBJ1-5; D gene uncertain. Germline V lookup: CDR1 LGHNA, CDR2 YNFKEQ. Trimming left V 0 bases short and J 6 bases short, with 15 bases between. The CDR3 covers 16 residues. In DNA form, the CDR3 reads TGTGCCAGCAGCCAAGAGATAGGGTCGTCTGTTCAGCCCCAGCATTTT. Translating it yields CASSQEIGSSVQPQHF.

V and J are TRBV6-5 and TRBJ2-3; D is unclear. The CDR3 consists of 15 residues. V was clipped by 0 bases and J by 6 bases, with 13 bases between them. CDR1 and CDR2 (germline): MNHEY, SVGAGI. The CDR3 loop reads CASSYSPGRADTQYF. The CDR3 DNA follows: TGTGCCAGCAGTTACTCGCCTGGACGGGCGGATACGCAGTATTTT.